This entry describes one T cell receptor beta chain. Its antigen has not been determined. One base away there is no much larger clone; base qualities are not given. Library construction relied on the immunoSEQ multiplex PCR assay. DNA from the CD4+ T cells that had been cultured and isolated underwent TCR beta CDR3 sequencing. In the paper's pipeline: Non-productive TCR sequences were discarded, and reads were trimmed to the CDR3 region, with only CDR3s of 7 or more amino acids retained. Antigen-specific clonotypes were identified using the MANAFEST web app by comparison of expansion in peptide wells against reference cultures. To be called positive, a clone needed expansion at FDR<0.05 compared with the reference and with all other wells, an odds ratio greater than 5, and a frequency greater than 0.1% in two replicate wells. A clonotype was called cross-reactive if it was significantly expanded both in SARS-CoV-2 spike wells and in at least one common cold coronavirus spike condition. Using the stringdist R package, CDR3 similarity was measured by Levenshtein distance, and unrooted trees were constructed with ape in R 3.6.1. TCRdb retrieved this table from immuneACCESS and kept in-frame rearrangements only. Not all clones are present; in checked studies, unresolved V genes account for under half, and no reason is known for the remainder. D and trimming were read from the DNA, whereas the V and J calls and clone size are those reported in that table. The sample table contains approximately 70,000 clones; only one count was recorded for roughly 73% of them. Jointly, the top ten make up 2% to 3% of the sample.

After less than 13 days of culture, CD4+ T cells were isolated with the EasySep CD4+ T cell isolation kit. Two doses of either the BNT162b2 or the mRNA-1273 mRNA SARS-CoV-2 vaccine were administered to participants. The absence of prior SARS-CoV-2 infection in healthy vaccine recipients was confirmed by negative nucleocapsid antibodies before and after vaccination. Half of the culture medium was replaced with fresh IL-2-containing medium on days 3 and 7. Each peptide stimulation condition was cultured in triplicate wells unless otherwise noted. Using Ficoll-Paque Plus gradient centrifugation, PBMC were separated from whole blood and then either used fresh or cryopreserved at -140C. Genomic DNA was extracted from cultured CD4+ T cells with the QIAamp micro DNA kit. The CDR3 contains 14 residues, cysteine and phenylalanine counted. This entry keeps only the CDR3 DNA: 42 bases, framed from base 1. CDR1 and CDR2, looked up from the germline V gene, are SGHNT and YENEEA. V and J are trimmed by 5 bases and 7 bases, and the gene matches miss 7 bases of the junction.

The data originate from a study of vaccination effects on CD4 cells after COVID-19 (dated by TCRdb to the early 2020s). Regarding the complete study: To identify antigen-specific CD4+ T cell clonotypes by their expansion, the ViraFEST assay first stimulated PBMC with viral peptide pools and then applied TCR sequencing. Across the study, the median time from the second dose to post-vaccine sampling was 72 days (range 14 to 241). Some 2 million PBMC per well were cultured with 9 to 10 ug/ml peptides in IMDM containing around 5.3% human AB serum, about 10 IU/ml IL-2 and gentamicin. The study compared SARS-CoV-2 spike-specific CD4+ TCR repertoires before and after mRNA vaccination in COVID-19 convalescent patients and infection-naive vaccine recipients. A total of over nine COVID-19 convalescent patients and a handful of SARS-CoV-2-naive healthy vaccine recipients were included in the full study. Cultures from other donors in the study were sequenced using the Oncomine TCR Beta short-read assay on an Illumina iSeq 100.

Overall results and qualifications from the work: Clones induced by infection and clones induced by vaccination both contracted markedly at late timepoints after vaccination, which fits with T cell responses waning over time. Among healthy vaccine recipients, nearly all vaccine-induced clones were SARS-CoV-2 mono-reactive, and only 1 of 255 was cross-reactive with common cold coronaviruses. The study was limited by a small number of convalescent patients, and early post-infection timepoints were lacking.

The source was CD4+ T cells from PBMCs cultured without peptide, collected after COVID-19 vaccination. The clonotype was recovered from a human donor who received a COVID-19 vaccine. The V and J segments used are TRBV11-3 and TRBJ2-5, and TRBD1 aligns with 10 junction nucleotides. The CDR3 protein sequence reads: CASSPGQGVGTQYF. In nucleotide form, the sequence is TGTGCCAGCAGCCCCGGACAGGGGGTGGGGACCCAGTACTTC.